This is a list of T cell receptor beta chains from one sample in a study of neurological immune-mediated disorders. MiXCR, applied by TCRdb to the 5' RACE reads, yields one record per CDR3 protein. The repertoire holds 30,000 to 45,000 distinct CDR3 sequences, with approximately 4.4% as singletons. Sequenced input: CD4+ T cells from blood. The source is a man aged 18-30 years in good health. The CDR3 runs from the conserved cysteine through the conserved F or W. The D gene is left open where the match is weak. For some rows the clone size is stated as once, few or many, or as a class when expanded; others skip it.

CDR3 DNA	CDR3 protein	clone size	V gene	J gene	D gene
TGTGCCAGCAGCAGAGCACGGACGGAAACCTACGAGCAGTACTTC	CASSRARTETYEQYF	many	TRBV7-8	TRBJ2-7	-
TGCAGTGTGGTGCAACCGAACACCGGGGAGCTGTTTTTT	CSVVQPNTGELFF	many	TRBV20-1	TRBJ2-2	-
TGTGCCAGCAGTTATTACCACGAGCAGTACTTC	CASSYYHEQYF	many	TRBV6-2/TRBV6-3	TRBJ2-7	-
TGTGCCACCAGCAGAGAAGGCGGAGACTATGGCTACACCTTC	CATSREGGDYGYTF	many	TRBV15	TRBJ1-2	-
TGCAGTGCTAGGGGATTTGCATCGGACAGTTCAGATACGCAGTATTTT	CSARGFASDSSDTQYF	medium-sized	TRBV20-1	TRBJ2-3	-
TGCAGCGTTGTGCATTATCAGCCCCAGCATTTT	CSVVHYQPQHF	many	TRBV29-1	TRBJ1-5	-
TGTGCCAGCAGTTTAGCTACAGGGTTGGACAATCAGCCCCAGCATTTT	CASSLATGLDNQPQHF	many	TRBV12-3/TRBV12-4	TRBJ1-5	-
TGTGCCAGCAGCAGACTATTCCGGACAGGGAACTATGGCTACACCTTC	CASSRLFRTGNYGYTF	many	TRBV7-2	TRBJ1-2	TRBD1
TGTGCCAGCAGTTTAGCGCAGGGAACTGAAGCTTTCTTT	CASSLAQGTEAFF	many	TRBV12-3/TRBV12-4	TRBJ1-1	-
TGTGCCAGCAGCCCAGGGACCGTCTCCTACGAGCAGTACTTC	CASSPGTVSYEQYF	many	TRBV3-1	TRBJ2-7	-
TGTGCCATCAGTGATGGTACAGTGAACACTGAAGCTTTCTTT	CAISDGTVNTEAFF	medium-sized	TRBV10-3	TRBJ1-1	-
TGTGCCAGCAGCCCCGAGGTTGACTATGGCTACACCTTC	CASSPEVDYGYTF	many	TRBV6-2/TRBV6-3	TRBJ1-2	-
TGTGCCAGCAGCTTGTTAAATGAGCAGTTCTTC	CASSLLNEQFF	many	TRBV5-6	TRBJ2-1	-
TGTGCCAGCAGTTTTGTAGGGACACTGAACACTGAAGCTTTCTTT	CASSFVGTLNTEAFF	many	TRBV7-9	TRBJ1-1	-
TGTGCCAGCAGCCCGTCCCAAGCCGAGCAGTACTTC	CASSPSQAEQYF	many	TRBV6-6	TRBJ2-7	-
TGTGCCAGCACCGCGTTGAGGGGCAGGTACAATGAGCAGTTCTTC	CASTALRGRYNEQFF	many	TRBV5-5	TRBJ2-1	-
TGTGCCAGCAGCTTAGGGGCGGGGGGCGCCCCCCAATTCCCAGAGACCCAGTACTTC	CASSLGAGGAPQFPETQYF	few	TRBV7-9	TRBJ2-5	TRBD2
TGCAGTGCACGGACCCAAAAGACCCAGTACTTC	CSARTQKTQYF	many	TRBV20-1	TRBJ2-5	-
TGTGCCAGCAGCTTGGACGGGGGCGCAAGGTCCCCTGAAGCTTTCTTT	CASSLDGGARSPEAFF	many	TRBV5-5	TRBJ1-1	-
TGCGCCAGCAGAAAACCGGGATCTGGAAACTCCATATATTTT	CASRKPGSGNSIYF	-	TRBV10-2	TRBJ1-3	-
TGTGCCAGCAGCCAAGATTGGGTAGCGGGGAGCCCAGATACGCAGTATTTT	CASSQDWVAGSPDTQYF	many	TRBV4-2	TRBJ2-3	TRBD2
TGCAGTGCTCCAGAGGTGGATGAGCAGTTCTTC	CSAPEVDEQFF	many	TRBV20-1	TRBJ2-1	-
TGTGCCAGCAGAACCGGGTCCTCCTACGAGCAGTACTTC	CASRTGSSYEQYF	many	TRBV6-5	TRBJ2-7	-
TGTGCCAGCAGCCAAGATCCGAGGACTGAAGCTTTCTTT	CASSQDPRTEAFF	many	TRBV7-6	TRBJ1-1	-
TGCAGTGCTCCGACGACAGGGACCTACGAGCAGTACTTC	CSAPTTGTYEQYF	many	TRBV20-1	TRBJ2-7	TRBD1
TGCAGTGCATACGTAACAGGGGCCAACCAAGAGACCCAGTACTTC	CSAYVTGANQETQYF	many	TRBV20-1	TRBJ2-5	TRBD1
TGCAGCGTTGAATCTCGGTCGACAGCTCGGGGCTACACCTTC	CSVESRSTARGYTF	many	TRBV29-1	TRBJ1-2	-
TGCGCCAGCAGCTCCGGGGCTACGAACACCGGGGAGCTGTTTTTT	CASSSGATNTGELFF	many	TRBV5-1	TRBJ2-2	-
TGCGCCAGCAGCTCTCGAGCGGGTCCCTACAATGAGCAGTTCTTC	CASSSRAGPYNEQFF	many	TRBV5-1	TRBJ2-1	-
TGTGCCAGCAGCCGGGACAGGGAGGAACGAAATACGCAGTATTTT	CASSRDREERNTQYF	few	TRBV2	TRBJ2-3	TRBD1
TGCAGTGCTAGAGAAGGGTACGAGCAGTACTTC	CSAREGYEQYF	many	TRBV20-1	TRBJ2-7	-
TGTGCCAGCAGCTTACATGAACAGACAATCTATGGCTACACCTTC	CASSLHEQTIYGYTF	many	TRBV7-8	TRBJ1-2	-
TGCGCCAGCAGCTGGGACATGAGCTCCTACGAGCAGTACTTC	CASSWDMSSYEQYF	many	TRBV5-1	TRBJ2-7	-